This T cell receptor beta chain stems from a study of T cell responses to AZD1222 COVID-19 vaccine. As concerns this clone: The antigen is not known.

Study results and limitations: It was only six AZD1222 recipients who were seropositive at baseline. Reportedly, nearly half the spike-specific TCRs target unmutated variant regions. Clonal diversity may have been underestimated, and the donors were mostly white British, with more females than males.

V gave up 3 bases and J gave up 3 bases, with 17 bases separating them. Germline CDR1 is SGDLS and CDR2 is YYNGEE. This CDR3 has 16 amino acids. Clones were read by immunoSEQ multiplex PCR, and TCRdb kept only the in-frame ones, dropping some. The sample shows fewer than 200,000 clones, 88% of them seen only once. The sample was peripheral blood, taken 28 days after the second AZD1222 dose. The clonotype comes from an adult who received the AZD1222 COVID-19 vaccine. The chain joins TRBV9 to TRBJ2-3; D is possibly TRBD1 (6 bases). The CDR3 region is CASSAMGASVTDTQYF. CDR3 nucleotide sequence: TGTGCCAGCAGCGCAATGGGGGCGTCGGTGACAGATACGCAGTATTTT.